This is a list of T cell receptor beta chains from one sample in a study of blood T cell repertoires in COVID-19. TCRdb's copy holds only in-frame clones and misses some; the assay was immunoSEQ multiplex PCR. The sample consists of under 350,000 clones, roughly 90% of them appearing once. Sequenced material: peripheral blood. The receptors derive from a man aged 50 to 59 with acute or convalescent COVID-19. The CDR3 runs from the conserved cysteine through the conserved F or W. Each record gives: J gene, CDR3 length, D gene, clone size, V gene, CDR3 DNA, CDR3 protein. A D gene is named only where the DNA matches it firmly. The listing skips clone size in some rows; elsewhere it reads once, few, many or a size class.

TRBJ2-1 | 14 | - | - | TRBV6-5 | TGTGCCAGCAGGGACCACGTAGAGGGCAATGAGCAGTTCTTC | CASRDHVEGNEQFF
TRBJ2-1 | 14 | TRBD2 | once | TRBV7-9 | TGTGCCAGCAGCGGACCGGGACTAGCGAATGAGCAGTTCTTC | CASSGPGLANEQFF
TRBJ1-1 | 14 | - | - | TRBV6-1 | TGTGCCAGCAGTGACGACGGGTCTACAACAGAAGCTTTCTTT | CASSDDGSTTEAFF
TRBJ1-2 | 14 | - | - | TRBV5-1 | TGCGCCAGCAGCCCCTCGCAGGGGAACAACGGCTACACCTTC | CASSPSQGNNGYTF
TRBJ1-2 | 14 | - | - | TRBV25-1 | TGTGCCAGCAGTGGAGCAGGGGTAACAGGGGGCTACACCTTC | CASSGAGVTGGYTF
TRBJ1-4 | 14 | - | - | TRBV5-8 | TGTGCCAGCAGCCGCGGGGGGAGTTTTGAAAAACTGTTTTTT | CASSRGGSFEKLFF
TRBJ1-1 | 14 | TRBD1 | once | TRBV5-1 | TGCGCCAGCAGAGAACAGGGGGCGCGGCCTGAAGCTTTCTTT | CASREQGARPEAFF
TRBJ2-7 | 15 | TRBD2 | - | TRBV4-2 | TGTGCCAGCAGCCAGGATAGCGGGGGCCTCTACGAGCAGTACTTC | CASSQDSGGLYEQYF
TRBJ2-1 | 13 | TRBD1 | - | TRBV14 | TGTGCCAGCAGCCAAGTGGGGACAGGGGGGCAGTTCTTC | CASSQVGTGGQFF
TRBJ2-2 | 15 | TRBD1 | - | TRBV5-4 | TGTGCCAGCGCTCGGACAGGGGCGAGGGGAGGGGAGCTGTTTTTT | CASARTGARGGELFF
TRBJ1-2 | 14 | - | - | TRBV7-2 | TGTGCCAGCAGCTTAGCTTTAGGGGGGGACGGCTACACCTTC | CASSLALGGDGYTF
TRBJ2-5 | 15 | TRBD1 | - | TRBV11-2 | TGTGCCAGCAGCCGATACAACAGGGGCATAGAGACCCAGTACTTC | CASSRYNRGIETQYF
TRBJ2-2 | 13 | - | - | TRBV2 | TGTGCCAGCAGTATGTCTAACACCGGGGAGCTGTTTTTT | CASSMSNTGELFF
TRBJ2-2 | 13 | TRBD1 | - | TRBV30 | TGTGCCTGGACCGGGACAGGGATGGGGGAGCTGTTTTTT | CAWTGTGMGELFF
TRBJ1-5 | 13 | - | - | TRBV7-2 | TGTGCCAGCAGCTTAAACAGGGAACAGCCCCAGCATTTT | CASSLNREQPQHF
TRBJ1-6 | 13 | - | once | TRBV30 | TGTGCCTGGAGTGTCCGACAGGTGTCACCCCTCCACTTT | CAWSVRQVSPLHF
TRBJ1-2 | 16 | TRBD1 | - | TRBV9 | TGTGCCAGCAGCCCAGGACAGGGGCTCGTCGAAAATGGCTACACCTTC | CASSPGQGLVENGYTF
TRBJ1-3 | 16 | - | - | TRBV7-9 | TGTGCCAGCAGCCCGCAGCGACAGATCTCTGGAAACACCATATATTTT | CASSPQRQISGNTIYF
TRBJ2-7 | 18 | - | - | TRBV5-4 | TGTGCCAGCAGCTTGAAACTGGTAGGACAGCCCATGTCCTACGAGCAGTACTTC | CASSLKLVGQPMSYEQYF
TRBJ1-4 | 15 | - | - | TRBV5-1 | TGCGCCAGCAGCTTGGCCGCCCAGGCAAGGGAAAAACTGTTTTTT | CASSLAAQAREKLFF
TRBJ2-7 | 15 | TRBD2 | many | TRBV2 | TGTGCCAGCCATGGTGGACTAGCAGCATTCCACGAGCAGTACTTC | CASHGGLAAFHEQYF
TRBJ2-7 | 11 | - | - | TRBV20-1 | TGCAGTGTAGGGGGGGACTACGAGCAGTACTTC | CSVGGDYEQYF
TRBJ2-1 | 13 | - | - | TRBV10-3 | TGTGCCATCAGTGGGCTGAATTACAATGAGCAGTTCTTC | CAISGLNYNEQFF
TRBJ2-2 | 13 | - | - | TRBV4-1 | TGCGCCAGCAGCCACATGGCCCCCGGGGAGCTGTTTTTT | CASSHMAPGELFF
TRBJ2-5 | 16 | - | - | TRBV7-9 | TGTGCCAGCAGCTTAACGTCTTACAGGAGCAAGGAGACCCAGTACTTC | CASSLTSYRSKETQYF
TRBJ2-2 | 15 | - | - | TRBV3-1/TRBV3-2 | TGTGCCAGCAGCCACATCCAAGAGGCCCTCGGGGAGCTGTTTTTT | CASSHIQEALGELFF
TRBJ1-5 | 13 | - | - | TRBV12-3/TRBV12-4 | TGTGCCAGCAGCCCCAAAAACAATCAGCCCCAGCATTTT | CASSPKNNQPQHF
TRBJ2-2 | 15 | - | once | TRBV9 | TGTGCCAGCAGCCCGGGACAAACCCTCTCCTGGGAGCTGTTTTTT | CASSPGQTLSWELFF
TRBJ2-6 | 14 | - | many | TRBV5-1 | TGCGCCAGCAGCTCGGGTTCTGGGGCCAACGTCCTGACTTTC | CASSSGSGANVLTF
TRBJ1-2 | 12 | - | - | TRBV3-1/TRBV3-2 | TGTGCCAGCAGCCAAGAAACTAGGGGCTACACCTTC | CASSQETRGYTF
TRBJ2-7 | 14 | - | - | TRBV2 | TGTGCCAGCAGTTTTAGGGGGAGCTCCTACGAGCAGTACTTC | CASSFRGSSYEQYF
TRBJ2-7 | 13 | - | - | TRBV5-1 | TGCGCCAGCAGCTTGGCCAAACAGGGCGAGCAGTACTTC | CASSLAKQGEQYF
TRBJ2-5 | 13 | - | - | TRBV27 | TGTGCCAGCAGTTATATGAACAAAGAGACCCAGTACTTC | CASSYMNKETQYF
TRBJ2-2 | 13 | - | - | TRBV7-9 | TGTGCCAGCAGTCCTCCGGGGTTCGGGGAGCTGTTTTTT | CASSPPGFGELFF
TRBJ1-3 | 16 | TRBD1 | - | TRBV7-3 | TGTGCCAGCAGCTTAATGGGACAGGGAGGCGGAAACACCATATATTTT | CASSLMGQGGGNTIYF
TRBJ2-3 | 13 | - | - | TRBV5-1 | TGCGCCAGCAGCTTGGGGGGAGAGAATACGCAGTATTTT | CASSLGGENTQYF
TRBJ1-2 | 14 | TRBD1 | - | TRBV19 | TGTGCCAGTACCGAGACAGGGGGCGTCGGGGGCTACACCTTC | CASTETGGVGGYTF